This TCR beta chain was captured in a study of regulatory T cells in long-lasting Graves disease. Points from the study as a whole: New patients shared fewer public clonotypes (around 880) than persistent patients did (around 3,000). Sample size was small, which may have lowered accuracy.

Arm-PCR with iRepertoire HTBI primers amplified the CDR3 regions for these TCR beta libraries. TCRdb re-called the multiplex PCR reads with MiXCR, one entry per CDR3 protein. The data contain hundreds of thousands of distinct CDR3 sequences, 16% of them seen just once; the ten biggest clones take up around a sixth. Remarks on this clonotype: The antigen is not known.

The time point here: newly diagnosed GD, antithyroid drugs for less than 3 months. PBMC RNA served as the TCR library source. The same sample was also used in a study of T cells in Graves' hyperthyroidism and ophthalmopathy. That work contributes: Ophthalmopathy could be told apart from stable hyperthyroidism with a 13 V-J model.

The clonotype was recovered from a woman under 40 with Graves disease. This specimen consisted of peripheral blood mononuclear cells (PBMCs), obtained at new diagnosis, from a patient treated with antithyroid drugs.

The CDR3 is CASNFPRAGNTIYF. In DNA form, the CDR3 reads TGTGCCAGCAACTTCCCCCGGGCTGGAAACACCATATATTTT. The chain joins TRBV12-3 or TRBV12-4 to TRBJ1-3; D unresolved. V lost 7 bases, J lost 2 bases, and 12 bases lay in between. This CDR3 spans 14 amino acids.